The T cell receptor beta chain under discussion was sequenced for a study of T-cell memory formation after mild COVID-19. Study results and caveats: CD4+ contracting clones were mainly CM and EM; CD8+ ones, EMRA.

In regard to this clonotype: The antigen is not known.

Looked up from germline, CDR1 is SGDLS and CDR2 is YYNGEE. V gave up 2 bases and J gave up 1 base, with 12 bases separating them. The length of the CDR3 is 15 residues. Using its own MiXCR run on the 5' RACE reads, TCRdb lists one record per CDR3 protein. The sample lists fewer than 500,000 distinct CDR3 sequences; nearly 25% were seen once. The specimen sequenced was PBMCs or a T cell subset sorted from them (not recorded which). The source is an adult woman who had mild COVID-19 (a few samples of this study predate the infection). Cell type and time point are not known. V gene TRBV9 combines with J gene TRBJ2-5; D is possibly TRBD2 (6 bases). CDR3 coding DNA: TGTGCCAGCAGCGTCTCTGCGGGGATCCAAGAGACCCAGTACTTC. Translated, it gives CASSVSAGIQETQYF.